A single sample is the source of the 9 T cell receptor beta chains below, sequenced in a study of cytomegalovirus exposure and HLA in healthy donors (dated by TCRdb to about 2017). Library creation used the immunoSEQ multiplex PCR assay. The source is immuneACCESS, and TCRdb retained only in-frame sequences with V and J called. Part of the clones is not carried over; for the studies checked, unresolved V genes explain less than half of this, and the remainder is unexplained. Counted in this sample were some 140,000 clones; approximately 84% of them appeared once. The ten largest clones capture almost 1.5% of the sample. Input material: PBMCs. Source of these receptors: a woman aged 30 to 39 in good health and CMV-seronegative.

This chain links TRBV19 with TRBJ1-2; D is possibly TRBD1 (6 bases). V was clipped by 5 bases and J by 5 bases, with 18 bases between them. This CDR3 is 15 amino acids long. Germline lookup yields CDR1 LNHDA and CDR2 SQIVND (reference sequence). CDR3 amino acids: CASSAVQGKGYGYTF. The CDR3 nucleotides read TGTGCCAGTAGTGCCGTACAGGGTAAGGGGTATGGCTACACCTTC.

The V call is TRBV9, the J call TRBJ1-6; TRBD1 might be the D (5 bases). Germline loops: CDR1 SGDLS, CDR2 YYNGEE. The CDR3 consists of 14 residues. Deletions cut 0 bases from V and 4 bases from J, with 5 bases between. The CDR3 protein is CASSVDRYNSPLHF. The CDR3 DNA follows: TGTGCCAGCAGCGTAGACAGGTATAATTCACCCCTCCACTTT.

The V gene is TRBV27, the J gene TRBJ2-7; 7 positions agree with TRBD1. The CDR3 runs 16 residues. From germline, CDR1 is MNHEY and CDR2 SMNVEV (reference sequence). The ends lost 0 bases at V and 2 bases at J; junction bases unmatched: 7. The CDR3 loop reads CASSLSQGSRAYEQYF. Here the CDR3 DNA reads TGTGCCAGCAGTTTATCACAGGGGAGTAGGGCCTACGAGCAGTACTTC.

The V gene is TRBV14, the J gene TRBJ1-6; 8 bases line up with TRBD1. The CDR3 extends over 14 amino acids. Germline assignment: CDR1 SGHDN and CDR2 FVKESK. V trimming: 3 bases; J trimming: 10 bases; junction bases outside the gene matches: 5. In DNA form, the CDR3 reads TGTGCCAGCAGCCAGGACAGGGAGGGCTCACCCCTCCACTTT. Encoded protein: CASSQDREGSPLHF.

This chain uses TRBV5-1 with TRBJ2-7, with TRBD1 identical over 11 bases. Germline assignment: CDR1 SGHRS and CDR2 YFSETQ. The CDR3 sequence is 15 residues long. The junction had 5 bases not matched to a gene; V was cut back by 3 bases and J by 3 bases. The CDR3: CASSYSGTGGYEQYF. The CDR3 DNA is TGCGCCAGCAGCTATTCCGGGACAGGGGGCTACGAGCAGTACTTC.

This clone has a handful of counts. CDR3 protein: CASSGRQGASMNTEAFF. The CDR3 DNA reads as TGTGCCAGCAGTGGTAGACAGGGCGCATCCATGAACACTGAAGCTTTCTTT. The rearrangement uses TRBV2 and TRBJ1-1; TRBD1 matches 7 bases. The V gene end was trimmed by 4 bases and the J gene end by 0 bases; junction bases not matched to a gene: 11. From germline, CDR1 is SNHLY and CDR2 FYNNEI. CDR3 length: 17 amino acids.

The CDR3 region has the DNA TGCGCCAGCAGCAGAGCACAGGGTGGTGGAAACACCATATATTTT. It codes for CASSRAQGGGNTIYF. The chain employs TRBV5-1 and TRBJ1-3, with TRBD1 as a possible D gene (6 bases). Trimming left V 4 bases short and J 3 bases short, with 14 bases between. The CDR3 has 15 residues. CDR1 is SGHRS, CDR2 YFSETQ, per germline.

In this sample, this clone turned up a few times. The CDR3 is CASSPDSLNYEQYF. In DNA, the CDR3 is TGCGCCAGCAGTCCGGACAGTCTTAACTACGAGCAGTACTTC. This chain connects TRBV23-1 to TRBJ2-7; D might be TRBD1 (6 bases). TRBV23-1 is flagged as an ORF with uncertain function. V was pared by 4 bases and J by 3 bases, with 13 bases between. The CDR3 is made up of 14 amino acids.

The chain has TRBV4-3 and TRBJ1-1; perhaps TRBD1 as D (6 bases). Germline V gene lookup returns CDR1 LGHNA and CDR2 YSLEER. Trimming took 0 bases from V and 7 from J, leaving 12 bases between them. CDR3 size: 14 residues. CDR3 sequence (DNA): TGCGCCAGCAGCCAAGACAGGGGCAGGGGTGAAGCTTTCTTT. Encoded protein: CASSQDRGRGEAFF.